A single sample is the source of the 10 T cell receptor beta chains below, sequenced in a study of OX40 agonist ivuxolimab in advanced cancers. Assay used: immunoSEQ multiplex PCR; TCRdb lists only in-frame clones, some missing. The profile shows 70,000 or so clones, over 80% of them singletons. Source: CD4+ or CD8+ T cells sorted from blood, taken in a trial of the OX40 agonist ivuxolimab. Receptors were obtained from an adult with an advanced solid tumor such as melanoma, head and neck, liver or kidney cancer.

V usage is TRBV27 and J usage is TRBJ2-1; 7 bases agree with TRBD2. Germline V gene data show CDR1 as MNHEY and CDR2 as SMNVEV (reference sequence). Trimming at V came to 6 bases and at J to 8 bases, leaving 7 bases not matched to a gene. The CDR3 is made up of 13 amino acids. CDR3 sequence (DNA): TGTGCCAGCAGCCTTCGACGGGGGGATGAGCAGTTCTTC. It is translated as CASSLRRGDEQFF.

The rearrangement links TRBV14 to TRBJ1-4; D may be TRBD1 (6 bases). Trimming stripped 2 bases from V and 8 bases from J, with 12 bases between. The CDR3 covers 14 residues. Per germline, CDR1 SGHDN and CDR2 FVKESK. The CDR3 coding sequence is TGTGCCAGCAGCCAACTACAGGGTGGGGAAAAACTGTTTTTT. This translates into CASSQLQGGEKLFF.

The CDR3 sequence is CAWSFGGLDTEAFF. CDR3 nucleotides: TGTGCCTGGAGTTTTGGGGGCCTGGACACTGAAGCTTTCTTT. V usage is TRBV30 and J usage is TRBJ1-1; D perhaps matches TRBD1 (6 bases). V was shortened by 2 bases and J by 3 bases, with 13 bases between the two germline ends. CDR1 and CDR2 (germline): GTSNPN, SVGIG (reference sequence). CDR3 length: 14 residues.

The V gene is TRBV28, the J gene TRBJ2-2, with D perhaps TRBD1 or TRBD2 (5 bases each). The CDR3 runs to 17 residues. Looked up from germline, CDR1 is MDHEN and CDR2 is SYDVKM. The V end was cut by 7 bases, the J end by 4 bases, with 22 bases between. CDR3 region: CASTITEGLWGTGELFF. In DNA, the CDR3 is TGTGCCAGCACCATCACCGAGGGGCTTTGGGGCACCGGGGAGCTGTTTTTT.

V usage is TRBV2 and J usage is TRBJ1-2, with a weak D call TRBD1 (5 bases). Germline V gene data show CDR1 as SNHLY and CDR2 as FYNNEI. V was shortened by 3 bases and J by 1 base, with 12 bases between the two germline ends. CDR3 length: 15 residues. CDR3 residues: CASSEGHLINYGYTF. The CDR3, as DNA: TGTGCCAGCAGTGAGGGGCACCTAATTAACTATGGCTACACCTTC.

This chain connects TRBV27 to TRBJ2-5; no reliable D call. This CDR3 has 15 amino acids. The germline V and J ends were trimmed by 5 bases and 0 bases, with 13 bases remaining between them. CDR1 is MNHEY and CDR2 is SMNVEV in the germline V gene (reference sequence). The CDR3 sequence is CASSPTLVNQETQYF. CDR3 DNA sequence: TGTGCCAGCAGTCCAACCTTGGTCAACCAAGAGACCCAGTACTTC.

The chain couples TRBV4-2 to TRBJ2-5; 9 nucleotides line up with TRBD1. CDR3 length: 13 residues. Germline trimming cut 4 bases from V and 5 bases from J; bases unmatched to any gene: 2. Per the germline V gene, CDR1 is LGHNA and CDR2 is YNFKEQ. The CDR3 nucleotides are TGTGCCAGCAGCCGGGACAGGGATGAGACCCAGTACTTC. Its translation: CASSRDRDETQYF.

The rearrangement uses TRBV7-2 and TRBJ1-3; tentative D call: TRBD1 (6 bases). Germline V gives CDR1 SGHTA, CDR2 FQGNSA. Trimming left V 1 base short and J 16 bases short, with 20 bases between. The length of the CDR3 is 14 residues. DNA of the CDR3: TGTGCCAGCAGCTTAGATCAGGGGAACCCAGCCCGGTATTTT. It codes for CASSLDQGNPARYF.

The chain carries TRBV7-2 and TRBJ2-4; D may correspond to TRBD1 or TRBD2 (5 bases each). The CDR3 is 13 residues long. Trimming removed 2 bases at V and 9 bases at J, with 11 bases between. The V gene's germline CDR1 is SGHTA and CDR2 FQGNSA. CDR3 nucleotide sequence: TGTGCCAGCAGCTTATTGGGGGACGGCATTCAGTACTTC. Translated, it gives CASSLLGDGIQYF.

The genes are TRBV7-2 and TRBJ2-3, with TRBD2 identical over 7 bases. This CDR3 is built from 15 residues. The V segment lost 0 bases and the J segment 3 bases; nucleotides outside the gene matches: 3. Germline V gene sequence: CDR1 SGHTA, CDR2 FQGNSA. This CDR3 reads CASSLAAAGTDTQYF. The CDR3, as DNA: TGTGCCAGCAGCTTAGCGGCAGCGGGGACAGATACGCAGTATTTT.